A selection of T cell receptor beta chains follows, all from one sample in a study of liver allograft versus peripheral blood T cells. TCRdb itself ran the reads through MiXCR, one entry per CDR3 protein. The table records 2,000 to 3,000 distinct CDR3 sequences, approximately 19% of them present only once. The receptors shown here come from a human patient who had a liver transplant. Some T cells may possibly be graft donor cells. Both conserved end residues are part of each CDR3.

CDR3aa: CASSLVGTGEQYF; v_gene: TRBV27; j_gene: TRBJ2-7
CDR3aa: CASSGGGGPQQYF; v_gene: TRBV6-1; j_gene: TRBJ2-7
CDR3aa: CASSGYEQYF; v_gene: TRBV5-5; j_gene: TRBJ2-7
CDR3aa: CASSGSAWDEQFF; v_gene: TRBV9; j_gene: TRBJ2-1
CDR3aa: CASSLMPSGGSYLSYEQYF; v_gene: TRBV5-4; j_gene: TRBJ2-7
CDR3aa: CASSPGASSYNEQFF; v_gene: TRBV12-3/TRBV12-4; j_gene: TRBJ2-1
CDR3aa: CASSPETDAYTEAFF; v_gene: TRBV7-9; j_gene: TRBJ1-1
CDR3aa: CASSYSNRGEQYF; v_gene: TRBV6-1; j_gene: TRBJ2-7
CDR3aa: CASSVGLADEQYF; v_gene: TRBV9; j_gene: TRBJ2-7
CDR3aa: CASSESGASSYEQYF; v_gene: TRBV6-1; j_gene: TRBJ2-7
CDR3aa: CASSSGSSNTEAFF; v_gene: TRBV27; j_gene: TRBJ1-1
CDR3aa: CASGGAEAFF; v_gene: TRBV19; j_gene: TRBJ1-1
CDR3aa: CASSFGTGSSYEQYF; v_gene: TRBV27; j_gene: TRBJ2-7
CDR3aa: CASSLDSGANVLTF; v_gene: TRBV6-2/TRBV6-3; j_gene: TRBJ2-6
CDR3aa: CASSLTRDGINEKLFF; v_gene: TRBV7-9; j_gene: TRBJ1-4
CDR3aa: CSARESGRWETQYF; v_gene: TRBV20-1; j_gene: TRBJ2-5
CDR3aa: CASTLLSQGQNEKLFF; v_gene: TRBV28; j_gene: TRBJ1-4
CDR3aa: CASAIGYGTGELFF; v_gene: TRBV27; j_gene: TRBJ2-2
CDR3aa: CSVPPGPMNTEAFF; v_gene: TRBV20-1; j_gene: TRBJ1-1
CDR3aa: CASSRGGYNEQFF; v_gene: TRBV12-3/TRBV12-4; j_gene: TRBJ2-1
CDR3aa: CASGQGAGNEQFF; v_gene: TRBV19; j_gene: TRBJ2-1
CDR3aa: CASSLTGRSTDTQYF; v_gene: TRBV7-3; j_gene: TRBJ2-3
CDR3aa: CSAKKTGLSYEQYF; v_gene: TRBV20-1; j_gene: TRBJ2-7
CDR3aa: CASSGGGGWEGNTEAFF; v_gene: TRBV6-1; j_gene: TRBJ1-1
CDR3aa: CASSLVSLLYGYTF; v_gene: TRBV7-9; j_gene: TRBJ1-2
CDR3aa: CASSEAPESGELFF; v_gene: TRBV6-1; j_gene: TRBJ2-2
CDR3aa: CASSSPGQGTYEQYF; v_gene: TRBV27; j_gene: TRBJ2-7
CDR3aa: CATSGGGRAQYF; v_gene: TRBV24-1; j_gene: TRBJ2-5
CDR3aa: CASSVPQGGGTEAFF; v_gene: TRBV7-9; j_gene: TRBJ1-1
CDR3aa: CASSVGDTSYEQYF; v_gene: TRBV9; j_gene: TRBJ2-7
CDR3aa: CASSSPRTGLNYGYTF; v_gene: TRBV6-5; j_gene: TRBJ1-2
CDR3aa: CASSIPGTTLTNEQFF; v_gene: TRBV19; j_gene: TRBJ2-1
CDR3aa: CASSISSNSYNEQFF; v_gene: TRBV19; j_gene: TRBJ2-1
CDR3aa: CASSQEWRGVQETQYF; v_gene: TRBV14; j_gene: TRBJ2-5
CDR3aa: CATSGIPGWNTEAFF; v_gene: TRBV24-1; j_gene: TRBJ1-1
CDR3aa: CAYDNMNTEAFF; v_gene: TRBV30; j_gene: TRBJ1-1
CDR3aa: CASSLGSSSYEQYF; v_gene: TRBV27; j_gene: TRBJ2-7
CDR3aa: CASSYTGPGELFF; v_gene: TRBV6-5; j_gene: TRBJ2-2
CDR3aa: CSVLLAGELSGYEQYF; v_gene: TRBV29-1; j_gene: TRBJ2-7
CDR3aa: CASSTTEKNEQFF; v_gene: TRBV6-2/TRBV6-3; j_gene: TRBJ2-1
CDR3aa: CASSYDSANSPLHF; v_gene: TRBV6-2/TRBV6-3; j_gene: TRBJ1-6
CDR3aa: CASTPGTGTEQYF; v_gene: TRBV6-6; j_gene: TRBJ2-7
CDR3aa: CASSSTQITTTGLFF; v_gene: TRBV7-9; j_gene: TRBJ1-4
CDR3aa: CSAPELSTNEKLFF; v_gene: TRBV20-1; j_gene: TRBJ1-4
CDR3aa: CASSIGVLAGRSGANVLTF; v_gene: TRBV19; j_gene: TRBJ2-6
CDR3aa: CASSATGPHEQYF; v_gene: TRBV18; j_gene: TRBJ2-7
CDR3aa: CSVDTGNSYEQYF; v_gene: TRBV29-1; j_gene: TRBJ2-7
CDR3aa: CASSRGEDEQYF; v_gene: TRBV6-5; j_gene: TRBJ2-7
CDR3aa: CASSEGDSSYEQYF; v_gene: TRBV6-1; j_gene: TRBJ2-7
CDR3aa: CASSPPDPDTQYF; v_gene: TRBV18; j_gene: TRBJ2-3
CDR3aa: CASKGLGQQTMNTEAFF; v_gene: TRBV12-3/TRBV12-4; j_gene: TRBJ1-1
CDR3aa: CASSTGQDKHF; v_gene: TRBV25-1; j_gene: TRBJ1-5
CDR3aa: CASSSQGQGFYEQYF; v_gene: TRBV7-9; j_gene: TRBJ2-7
CDR3aa: CASSKKNRDRGESYEQYF; v_gene: TRBV7-9; j_gene: TRBJ2-7
CDR3aa: CASSFRGTSTDTQYF; v_gene: TRBV5-6; j_gene: TRBJ2-3
CDR3aa: CASSPRDEGLEQYF; v_gene: TRBV6-1; j_gene: TRBJ2-7
CDR3aa: CASSLWSSYNEQFF; v_gene: TRBV5-4; j_gene: TRBJ2-1
CDR3aa: CASIQGGLYNEQFF; v_gene: TRBV28; j_gene: TRBJ2-1
CDR3aa: CAVGGNYGYTF; v_gene: TRBV27; j_gene: TRBJ1-2
CDR3aa: CARSESSSHNYGYTF; v_gene: TRBV30; j_gene: TRBJ1-2